Listed here are 30 T cell receptor beta chains from one sample, sequenced in a study of blood T cell repertoires in COVID-19. Profiling relied on immunoSEQ multiplex PCR, and the TCRdb table lists in-frame clones only, not all of them. The table lists about 230,000 clones, approximately 84% of them singletons. Sequenced material: peripheral blood. The source of these receptors is a woman over 75 with acute or convalescent COVID-19.

This sequence joins TRBV5-6 and TRBJ2-5; 12 nucleotides match TRBD2. This CDR3 has 16 residues. Per germline, CDR1 SGHDT and CDR2 YYEEEE. Trimming took 1 base from V and 5 from J; bases not matched to a gene: 6. The CDR3 here is CASSLRLAGAVETQYF. The CDR3, as DNA: TGTGCCAGCAGCTTGAGACTAGCGGGGGCAGTTGAGACCCAGTACTTC.

The chain couples TRBV5-6 to TRBJ2-1, with 7 bases lining up with TRBD1. Trimming cost V 4 bases and J 7 bases; bases outside gene matches: 11. Germline CDR1 SGHDT, CDR2 YYEEEE. The CDR3 length is 15 residues. CDR3 amino acids: CASSGEGGSRNEQFF. CDR3 sequence (DNA): TGTGCCAGCAGCGGAGAAGGGGGCTCCCGAAATGAGCAGTTCTTC.

The chain combines TRBV30 with TRBJ1-5, with D perhaps TRBD1 (6 bases). Germline V gives CDR1 GTSNPN, CDR2 SVGIG (reference sequence). CDR3 size: 20 residues. V was cut by 2 bases and J by 0 bases, with 26 bases left in between. Written as DNA, the CDR3 is TGTGCCTGGAGTCCTACAGAGGATTGGGGAAGGGGGAATAGCAATCAGCCCCAGCATTTT. Its protein is CAWSPTEDWGRGNSNQPQHF. Full variable domain (rest looked up from reference TRBV30 and TRBJ1-5): SQTIHQWPATLVQPVGSPLSLECTVEGTSNPNLYWYRQAAGRGLQLLFYSVGIGQISSEVPQNLSASRPQDRQFILSSKKLLLSDSGFYLCAWSPTEDWGRGNSNQPQHFGDGTRLSIL.

This clone was observed a few times. The gene calls are TRBV5-4 and TRBJ1-2; D is undetermined. CDR3 length equals 14 residues. Per germline, CDR1 SGHNT and CDR2 YYREEE (reference sequence). Trimming took 0 bases from V and 2 from J, leaving 8 bases between them. CDR3 bases: TGTGCCAGCAGCTTGGAACTGAGGAACTATGGCTACACCTTC. Translated, it gives CASSLELRNYGYTF.

This clone has more than one count but fewer than ten. The rearrangement uses TRBV12-3 or TRBV12-4 and TRBJ2-1; TRBD2 matches 11 bases. V shed 9 bases and J 6 bases; nucleotides not matched to a gene: 4. The CDR3 has 13 residues. This CDR3 is CASISGRANEQFF. CDR3 DNA: TGTGCCAGTATTAGCGGGAGGGCCAATGAGCAGTTCTTC.

The chain uses TRBV9 and TRBJ2-5, with 7 bases aligning to TRBD1. With 0 bases clipped from V and 5 bases from J, the junction kept 10 bases outside the gene matches. The germline CDR1 and CDR2 sequences are SGDLS and YYNGEE. The CDR3 has 16 residues. This chain's CDR3 is CASSVVGAGGAETQYF. The CDR3 bases are TGTGCCAGCAGCGTAGTAGGGGCAGGGGGAGCCGAGACCCAGTACTTC.

This clone was detected once. This chain links TRBV7-3 with TRBJ2-3; perhaps TRBD2 as D (5 bases). Germline values: CDR1 SGHTA, CDR2 FQGTGA. This CDR3 is built from 14 residues. The V gene lost 3 bases and the J gene lost 2 bases, with 9 bases spanning the gap. CDR3 coding DNA: TGTGCCAGCAGCTTGGACTTTGCCACAGATACGCAGTATTTT. This encodes CASSLDFATDTQYF.

The chain combines TRBV5-4 with TRBJ2-2, with 10 nucleotides matching TRBD2. CDR1 SGHNT and CDR2 YYREEE come from the germline V gene (reference sequence). CDR3 length: 16 residues. V gave up 4 bases and J gave up 0 bases; unmatched junction bases: 3. The chain's CDR3 is CASSRTSGTNTGELFF. The CDR3, as DNA: TGTGCCAGCAGCCGGACTAGCGGAACGAACACCGGGGAGCTGTTTTTT.

The rearrangement joins TRBV7-3 to TRBJ1-1; 8 nucleotides match TRBD1. The CDR3 contains 15 residues. Trimming took 5 bases from V and 4 from J; bases not matched to a gene: 9. Germline CDR1 SGHTA, CDR2 FQGTGA. The DNA of the CDR3 is TGTGCCAGCAGCCCCCGACAGGGGTCGGGCACTGAAGCTTTCTTT. This translates into CASSPRQGSGTEAFF.

This clone was counted between two and nine times. The DNA for the CDR3 is TGTGCCAGCAGTTTATTAGGGGATCCCCAGCATTTT. Protein: CASSLLGDPQHF. The chain combines TRBV28 with TRBJ1-5; tentative D call: TRBD1 (5 bases). From germline, CDR1 is MDHEN and CDR2 SYDVKM. V lost 1 base, J lost 10 bases, and 8 bases lay in between. CDR3 length: 12 residues.

CDR3 region: CASSSLGANQPQHF. The CDR3 nucleotides read TGTGCCAGCAGTTCCCTGGGCGCCAATCAGCCCCAGCATTTT. V and J are TRBV27 and TRBJ1-5; D ambiguous. This CDR3 spans 14 amino acids. V lost 4 bases and J lost 3, with 10 bases in between. CDR1 and CDR2 (germline): MNHEY, SMNVEV (reference sequence).

This chain links TRBV29-1 with TRBJ1-2, with 7 bases matching TRBD1. Germline V gives CDR1 SQVTM, CDR2 ANQGSEA. The trim removed 7 bases at V and 6 bases at J, leaving 5 bases unmatched. The CDR3 extends over 11 amino acids. The CDR3: CSDRGSDGYTF. CDR3 nucleotide sequence: TGCAGCGACAGGGGATCTGATGGCTACACCTTC. Using reference TRBV29-1 and TRBJ1-2 for the parts outside the CDR3, the full variable domain is SAVISQKPSRDICQRGTSLTIQCQVDSQVTMMFWYRQQPGQSLTLIATANQGSEATYESGFVIDKFPISRPNLTFSTLTVSNMSPEDSSIYLCSDRGSDGYTFGSGTRLTVV.

The genes are TRBV18 and TRBJ2-5, with 12 bases lining up with TRBD1. In germline, CDR1 is KGHSH, CDR2 LQKENI. The CDR3 is 15 amino acids. Trimming removed 5 bases from V and 1 base from J; junction bases left unmatched: 2. The CDR3: CASSSGQGAQETQYF. In nucleotides, the CDR3 is TGTGCCAGCTCATCGGGACAGGGGGCCCAAGAGACCCAGTACTTC.

This clone was found a few times. This chain joins TRBV27 and TRBJ1-4; tentatively, D is TRBD1 (5 bases). The CDR3 has 13 residues. V dropped 5 bases and J dropped 8 bases, with 12 bases sitting between them. Germline-derived CDR1 and CDR2 are MNHEY and SMNVEV (reference sequence). CDR3 sequence (DNA): TGTGCCAGCAGTAGGCAGGGTGACGAAAAACTGTTTTTT. It codes for CASSRQGDEKLFF.

The V and J genes are TRBV12-3 or TRBV12-4 and TRBJ2-3; 12 nucleotides align to TRBD2. This CDR3 is built from 13 residues. Trimming cost V 5 bases and J 13 bases; bases outside gene matches: 7. CDR3 DNA: TGTGCCAGCAGTGGGACTAGCGGGCCACGGGAGTATTTT. Translation: CASSGTSGPREYF.

The chain uses TRBV4-1 and TRBJ1-2; D is undetermined. V gave up 0 bases and J gave up 4 bases, with 12 bases separating them. The CDR3 runs to 15 residues. Germline loops: CDR1 MGHRA, CDR2 YSYEKL. CDR3 nucleotide sequence: TGCGCCAGCAGCCAAGACTACAGTAGACCCTATGGCTACACCTTC. Residues: CASSQDYSRPYGYTF.

The gene calls are TRBV5-1 and TRBJ2-1; TRBD2 matches at 7 bases. V was pared by 1 base and J by 3 bases, with 1 base of the junction left unmatched. Germline values: CDR1 SGHRS, CDR2 YFSETQ. The CDR3 is 14 amino acids. The CDR3 sequence is CASSLSGGYNEQFF. The DNA for the CDR3 is TGCGCCAGCAGCTTGTCGGGGGGCTACAATGAGCAGTTCTTC.

This clone was seen only a few times. The rearrangement uses TRBV6-1 and TRBJ1-3; no clear D gene. V gave up 2 bases and J gave up 3 bases, with 5 bases separating them. Germline CDR1 reads MNHNS; CDR2 reads SASEGT. This CDR3 region has 13 residues. CDR3 loop: CASSESGGNTIYF. Here the CDR3 DNA reads TGTGCCAGCAGTGAATCGGGTGGAAACACCATATATTTT.

This CDR3 reads CASSWTGSTNYGYTF. CDR3 sequence (DNA): TGTGCCAGCAGTTGGACAGGGTCCACTAACTATGGCTACACCTTC. The genes are TRBV6-5 and TRBJ1-2; 8 bases align to TRBD1. CDR3 length equals 15 residues. J gave up 0 bases and V 4 bases, and 4 bases lay outside the gene matches. Per the germline V gene, CDR1 is MNHEY and CDR2 is SVGAGI.

The rearrangement uses TRBV5-4 and TRBJ2-3; TRBD2 aligns across 13 bases. Germline values: CDR1 SGHNT, CDR2 YYREEE (reference sequence). CDR3 size: 15 residues. V was clipped by 3 bases and J by 6 bases; unmatched bases: 4. The CDR3 DNA is TGTGCCAGCAGCTGGACTAGCGGGGGAGTGGATACGCAGTATTTT. Translating gives CASSWTSGGVDTQYF.

V usage is TRBV21-1 and J usage is TRBJ2-7; the listed D gene, TRBD2, was not tested against the DNA. TRBV21-1 is a pseudogene segment. The CDR3 loop spans 15 amino acids. CDR3 residues: CASSKSGGTSYEQYF. CDR3 nucleotide sequence: TGTGCCAGCAGCAAATCGGGGGGGACGAGCTACGAGCAGTACTTC.

V usage is TRBV19 and J usage is TRBJ1-4, with 9 nucleotides matching TRBD1. Looked up from germline, CDR1 is LNHDA and CDR2 is SQIVND (reference sequence). The CDR3 is 16 residues long. V shed 4 bases, J shed 2 bases, and the junction held 5 bases outside the gene matches. The CDR3 region is CASSTRQGGTNEKLFF. The CDR3 coding sequence is TGTGCCAGTAGTACTCGACAGGGGGGCACTAATGAAAAACTGTTTTTT. Full variable domain (outside the CDR3, taken from reference TRBV19 and TRBJ1-4): DGGITQSPKYLFRKEGQNVTLSCEQNLNHDAMYWYRQDPGQGLRLIYYSQIVNDFQKGDIAEGYSVSREKKESFPLTVTSAQKNPTAFYLCASSTRQGGTNEKLFFGSGTQLSVL.

The V gene is TRBV4-1, the J gene TRBJ1-6, with 10 positions matching TRBD1. V gave up 0 bases and J gave up 0 bases; unmatched junction bases: 11. The CDR3 has 21 amino acids. Germline lookup yields CDR1 MGHRA and CDR2 YSYEKL. CDR3 nucleotide sequence: TGCGCCAGCAGCCAAGAGATGGCCGGCAGGACAGGGGGCTCCTATAATTCACCCCTCCACTTT. Amino acid sequence: CASSQEMAGRTGGSYNSPLHF.

This clone is a singleton in its sample. The rearrangement links TRBV7-9 to TRBJ2-1, with 11 bases matching TRBD2. V shed 5 bases and J 3 bases; nucleotides not matched to a gene: 15. The germline V gene has CDR1 SEHNR and CDR2 FQNEAQ (reference sequence). This CDR3 spans 19 amino acids. In DNA, the CDR3 is TGTGCCAGCAGCGACCCTTGGGAGACTAGCGGGATACACTACAATGAGCAGTTCTTC. As protein: CASSDPWETSGIHYNEQFF.

V and J are TRBV7-3 and TRBJ1-1, with D perhaps TRBD1 (6 bases). CDR1 SGHTA and CDR2 FQGTGA come from the germline V gene. This CDR3 is 13 amino acids long. V gave up 1 base and J gave up 5 bases, with 8 bases separating them. CDR3 region: CASSLKGETEAFF. Here the CDR3 DNA reads TGTGCCAGCAGCTTAAAGGGGGAAACTGAAGCTTTCTTT.

The rearrangement joins TRBV6-5 to TRBJ2-7; a weak D match, TRBD2 (5 bases). V was cut by 6 bases and J by 7 bases, with 13 bases left in between. The CDR3 sequence is 12 residues long. Per germline, CDR1 MNHEY and CDR2 SVGAGI. In DNA form, the CDR3 reads TGTGCCAGCAGCCCGGGGAAGGAGGAGCAGTACTTC. Translation gives CASSPGKEEQYF.

The chain combines TRBV9 with TRBJ2-3; 14 bases agree with TRBD2. J lost 5 bases, V lost 4 bases, and 12 bases had no gene match. Germline V gene lookup returns CDR1 SGDLS and CDR2 YYNGEE. The CDR3 loop spans 18 amino acids. In DNA form, the CDR3 reads TGTGCCAGCAGCAGACCCGGGACTAGCGGGGGCCAAAGAGATACGCAGTATTTT. Its translation: CASSRPGTSGGQRDTQYF. Full variable domain (rest looked up from reference TRBV9 and TRBJ2-3): DSGVTQTPKHLITATGQRVTLRCSPRSGDLSVYWYQQSLDQGLQFLIQYYNGEERAKGNILERFSAQQFPDLHSELNLSSLELGDSALYFCASSRPGTSGGQRDTQYFGPGTRLTVL.

This clone was counted ten times or more. The chain uses TRBV2 and TRBJ2-1; D is perhaps TRBD2 (7 bases). CDR1 and CDR2 from the germline V gene are SNHLY and FYNNEI. CDR3 size: 14 residues. Trimming left V 4 bases short and J 10 bases short, with 17 bases between. CDR3 in amino acids: CASSGGGLKGEQFF. As DNA, the CDR3 is TGTGCCAGCAGTGGGGGGGGGCTGAAGGGAGAGCAGTTCTTC.

The sample holds one count of this clone. V is TRBV27 and J is TRBJ2-3, with 10 bases fitting TRBD1. CDR1 and CDR2 from the germline V gene are MNHEY and SMNVEV (reference sequence). Trimming removed 6 bases from V and 7 bases from J; junction bases left unmatched: 13. The CDR3 extends over 16 amino acids. The CDR3 protein is CASSPRWGQGQHTQYF. The DNA of the CDR3 is TGTGCCAGCAGCCCCCGCTGGGGACAGGGGCAGCATACGCAGTATTTT.

J is TRBJ2-2 and V is TRBV11-2; 12 bases map to TRBD2. The CDR3 covers 17 residues. The V segment lost 4 bases and the J segment 0 bases; nucleotides outside the gene matches: 3. CDR1 and CDR2 from the germline V gene are SGHAT and FQNNGV. CDR3 sequence (DNA): TGTGCCAGCAGCTCTAGCGGGGGGGCCTCGAACACCGGGGAGCTGTTTTTT. Translated: CASSSSGGASNTGELFF.